This T cell receptor (beta chain) is drawn from a study of T cell responses to AZD1222 COVID-19 vaccine. Study context: Pooled in the analysis were second doses at about 4 or about 12 weeks. Overall study results and limits: At baseline, just six AZD1222 recipients tested seropositive. Clonal diversity may have been underestimated, and the donors were mostly white British, with more females than males. Spike was spanned by vaccine-associated CD4 TCRs, which were dominant at 160-218 and 743-854.

J was trimmed by 3 bases and V by 5 bases; bases with no gene match: 6. Per the germline V gene, CDR1 is SGHTA and CDR2 is FQGNSA. The CDR3 consists of 14 residues. About this clone itself: Its target is unknown.

Clones were read by immunoSEQ multiplex PCR, and TCRdb kept only the in-frame ones, dropping some. This sample has about 170,000 clones, with 80% to 95% found just once. The specimen was peripheral blood, collected on day 0 of AZD1222 vaccination. The V call is TRBV7-2, the J call TRBJ2-7, with 8 bases fitting TRBD1. This receptor was taken from an adult in good health. The CDR3: CASSLGQGGYEQYF. DNA of the CDR3: TGTGCCAGCAGCCTCGGACAGGGAGGCTACGAGCAGTACTTC.